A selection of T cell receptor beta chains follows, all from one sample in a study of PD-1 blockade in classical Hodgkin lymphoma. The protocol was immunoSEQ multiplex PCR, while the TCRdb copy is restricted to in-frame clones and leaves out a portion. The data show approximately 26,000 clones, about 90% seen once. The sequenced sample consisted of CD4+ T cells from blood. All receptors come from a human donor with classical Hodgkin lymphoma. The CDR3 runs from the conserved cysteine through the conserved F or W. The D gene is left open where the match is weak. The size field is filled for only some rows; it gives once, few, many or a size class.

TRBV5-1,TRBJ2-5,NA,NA,CASSLDETQYF,TGCGCCAGCAGCTTGGATGAGACCCAGTACTTC
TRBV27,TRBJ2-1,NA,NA,CASSPWRGLGDEQFF,TGTGCCAGCAGTCCTTGGCGGGGACTTGGGGATGAGCAGTTCTTC
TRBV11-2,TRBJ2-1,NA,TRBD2,CASSLRGSGGAYNEQFF,TGTGCCAGCAGCTTACGAGGGAGCGGGGGGGCCTACAATGAGCAGTTCTTC
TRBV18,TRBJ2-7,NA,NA,CASSPLGAGAYEQYF,TGTGCCAGCTCACCATTGGGGGCAGGGGCCTACGAGCAGTACTTC
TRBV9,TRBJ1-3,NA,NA,CASSVGAGEYSGNTIYF,TGTGCCAGCAGCGTAGGAGCGGGGGAATACTCTGGAAACACCATATATTTT
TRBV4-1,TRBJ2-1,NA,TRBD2,CASSQFLLAGGQRDEQFF,TGCGCCAGCAGCCAGTTTCTACTAGCGGGGGGCCAAAGGGATGAGCAGTTCTTC
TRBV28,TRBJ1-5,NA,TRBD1,CASSPRDRARNQPQHF,TGTGCCAGCAGTCCCCGGGACAGGGCAAGGAATCAGCCCCAGCATTTT
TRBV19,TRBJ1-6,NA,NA,CASSWDAGQIPSSYNSPLHF,TGTGCCAGTAGCTGGGATGCAGGGCAGATCCCGAGCTCCTATAATTCACCCCTCCACTTT
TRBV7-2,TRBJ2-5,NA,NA,CASSQSGLQETQYF,TGTGCCAGCAGCCAATCGGGCCTCCAAGAGACCCAGTACTTC
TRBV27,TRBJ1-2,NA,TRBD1,CASSPQRDRGLSYTF,TGTGCCAGCAGTCCCCAACGGGACAGGGGGCTTAGCTACACCTTC
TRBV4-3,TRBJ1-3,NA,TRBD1,CASSQGVTGTGGNTIYF,TGCGCCAGCAGCCAAGGGGTTACCGGGACAGGGGGAAACACCATATATTTT
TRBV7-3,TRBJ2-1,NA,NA,CASLPGTSSYNEQFF,TGTGCCAGCCTACCGGGGACCTCGTCCTACAATGAGCAGTTCTTC
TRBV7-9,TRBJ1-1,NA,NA,CASRLDSVNTEAFF,TGTGCCAGCAGACTTGACAGCGTGAACACTGAAGCTTTCTTT
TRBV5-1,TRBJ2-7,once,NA,CASSLHQSYEQYF,TGCGCCAGCAGCTTGCACCAGTCCTACGAGCAGTACTTC
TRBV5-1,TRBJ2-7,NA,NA,CASSLEGISYEQYF,TGCGCCAGCAGCTTGGAGGGCATCTCCTACGAGCAGTACTTC
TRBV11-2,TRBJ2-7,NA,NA,CASSLVYRPYEQYF,TGTGCCAGCAGCTTAGTTTACAGACCCTACGAGCAGTACTTC